Below, 32 T cell receptor beta chains from the same sample are listed, as sequenced in a study of molecular identifiers for immune sequencing clone quantification. TCRdb ran MiXCR on the PCR reads and lists one entry per CDR3 protein. There are about 86,000 distinct CDR3 sequences in the sample; roughly 25% occur only once, and around 0.77% lies in the top ten. Sample: naive CD8+ T cells from blood, with Jurkat cell RNA spiked in. This sample's subset: FACS-sorted CD8+CD4-CCR7+CD45RA+ naive T cells. These receptors were collected from a human donor in good health. Some libraries in this study had Jurkat cell RNA spiked in.

This clonotype has at least ten counts. This chain uses TRBV29-1 with TRBJ1-2, with a weak D call TRBD1 (6 bases). CDR1 SQVTM and CDR2 ANQGSEA come from the germline V gene. CDR3 size: 15 residues. V dropped 8 bases and J dropped 1 base, with 20 bases sitting between them. The DNA of the CDR3 is TGCAGCACAACATCTGACAGGACAAATAACTATGGCTACACCTTC. Translating gives CSTTSDRTNNYGYTF.

Ten or more counts support this clonotype. The V gene is TRBV30, the J gene TRBJ2-7, with TRBD2 identical over 10 bases. Germline V gene sequence: CDR1 GTSNPN, CDR2 SVGIG (reference sequence). With 5 bases clipped from V and 6 bases from J, the junction kept 7 bases outside the gene matches. This CDR3 is 13 amino acids long. The CDR3 DNA follows: TGTGCCTGGGGGCTAGCGGGAGTCTCCGAGCAGTACTTC. It encodes CAWGLAGVSEQYF. Variable domain in full (rest from reference TRBV30 and TRBJ2-7): SQTIHQWPATLVQPVGSPLSLECTVEGTSNPNLYWYRQAAGRGLQLLFYSVGIGQISSEVPQNLSASRPQDRQFILSSKKLLLSDSGFYLCAWGLAGVSEQYFGPGTRLTVT.

Turning to this clonotype: At one end the junction does not follow the germline gene, possibly because of a read error. The V call is TRBV27, the J call TRBJ2-1; 12 nucleotides align to TRBD2. Germline V gene sequence: CDR1 MNHEY, CDR2 SMNVEV (reference sequence). CDR3 size: 16 residues. CDR3 bases: TGTGCCAGCAGTTTAGCTAGCGGGGGGGCCTACAATGCGCAGTTCTTC. It encodes CASSLASGGAYNAQFF.

The sample holds many counts of this clonotype. V is TRBV5-6 and J is TRBJ2-2; unclear D gene. CDR1 SGHDT and CDR2 YYEEEE come from the germline V gene. The CDR3 is 13 amino acids. V lost 5 bases and J 1 base, leaving 6 bases between the germline ends. CDR3 DNA sequence: TGTGCCAGCAGTTCCGGGAACACCGGGGAGCTGTTTTTT. It translates to CASSSGNTGELFF.

For this clonotype: This may be a read error: a much more frequent sequence differs by one nucleotide. This chain connects TRBV19 to TRBJ1-1; maybe TRBD1 (5 bases). The ends were cut back, 7 bases at V and 4 bases at J, with 13 bases in the middle. CDR1 is LNHDA and CDR2 is SQIVND in the germline V gene (reference sequence). This CDR3 is built from 13 residues. In DNA form, the CDR3 reads TGTGCCAGTAATATTGGGACGGGCACTGAAGCTTTCTTT. Its protein is CASNIGTGTEAFF.

The chain is built from TRBV7-9 and TRBJ2-2; D might be TRBD2 (5 bases). Germline CDR1 SEHNR, CDR2 FQNEAQ (reference sequence). The CDR3 extends over 13 amino acids. Between the trimmed V and J ends, which lost 5 bases and 8 bases, there was a span of 12 bases. The CDR3 reads CASSPTSGGELFF. The CDR3 region has the DNA TGTGCCAGCAGCCCAACCTCGGGGGGGGAGCTGTTTTTT.

As regards this clonotype: An end of the junction does not agree with germline; a read error may underlie this. V usage is TRBV12-3 or TRBV12-4 and J usage is TRBJ1-2; D gene ambiguous. This CDR3 region has 13 residues. CDR3 residues: CASSWPAAEGYTF. The DNA of the CDR3 is TGTGCCAGTAGTTGGCCCGCCGCTGAGGGCTACACCTTC.

This clonotype was detected many times. This chain links TRBV6-5 with TRBJ2-3; 8 bases fit TRBD1. V dropped 2 bases and J dropped 1; count of bases not matched to a gene: 5. In germline, CDR1 is MNHEY, CDR2 SVGAGI. CDR3 length: 16 residues. The CDR3 reads CASSYSQGAGTDTQYF. The CDR3 DNA sequence: TGTGCCAGCAGTTACAGTCAGGGGGCAGGCACAGATACGCAGTATTTT.

Concerning this clonotype: It is likely a read error, because the conserved phenylalanine at the end of the CDR3 is missing. V usage is TRBV7-3 and J usage is TRBJ2-3; tentatively, D is TRBD1 (6 bases). This CDR3 has 16 residues. Germline V gives CDR1 SGHTA, CDR2 FQGTGA. Deletions cut 5 bases from V and 2 bases from J, with 17 bases between. The CDR3 loop reads CASSQGYQLHTDTQYL. As DNA, the CDR3 is TGTGCCAGCAGCCAGGGGTATCAACTACACACAGATACGCAGTATCTT.

The gene calls are TRBV20-1 and TRBJ2-1; TRBD2 might be the D (6 bases). The CDR3 runs 15 residues. In germline, CDR1 is DFQATT, CDR2 SNEGSKA (reference sequence). Trimming removed 6 bases at V and 4 bases at J, with 19 bases between. The CDR3 nucleotides read TGCAGTGCATCCACGGCTCCGGGGGATTACAATGAGCAGTTCTTC. Residues: CSASTAPGDYNEQFF.

With respect to this clonotype: This sequence may be a read error, since a much larger clone differs from it by one base. The rearrangement links TRBV9 to TRBJ2-3; 10 nucleotides match TRBD1. The CDR3 contains 16 residues. Germline-derived CDR1 and CDR2 are SGDLS and YYNGEE. In nucleotides, the CDR3 is TGTGCCGGCAGCGAGGGGGACAGGGGTGAAACAGATACGCAGTATTTT. Protein product: CAGSEGDRGETDTQYF.

The chain links TRBV20-1 to TRBJ2-7; 7 nucleotides match TRBD2. CDR3 length equals 14 residues. The V gene's germline CDR1 is DFQATT and CDR2 SNEGSKA (reference sequence). V dropped 6 bases and J dropped 2; count of bases not matched to a gene: 10. CDR3 DNA sequence: TGCAGTGCCCGAACTAGCGATAAACCCTACGAGCAGTACTTC. Protein sequence: CSARTSDKPYEQYF.

As regards this clonotype: A junction boundary mismatches the germline segment, possibly from a read error. The V call is TRBV19, the J call TRBJ1-5; TRBD1 aligns across 12 bases. CDR1 is LNHDA, CDR2 SQIVND, per germline (reference sequence). CDR3 length equals 15 residues. CDR3 bases: TGTGCCAGTACCCATGGGACAGGGGGCAATCAGCCCCAGCAGTTT. Translated, it gives CASTHGTGGNQPQQF.

V usage is TRBV7-9 and J usage is TRBJ2-1; 9 nucleotides match TRBD2. CDR3 length: 15 amino acids. Germline trimming cut 4 bases from V and 3 bases from J; bases unmatched to any gene: 4. Germline V CDR1 and CDR2: SEHNR, FQNEAQ (reference sequence). CDR3 protein: CASSSSGGFYNEQFF. The CDR3 nucleotides read TGTGCCAGCAGCTCCAGCGGGGGGTTCTACAATGAGCAGTTCTTC.

Ten or more counts support this clonotype. J is TRBJ2-7 and V is TRBV7-9; D is uncertain. This CDR3 region has 12 residues. Between the trimmed V and J ends, which lost 5 bases and 5 bases, there was a span of 10 bases. The germline V gene encodes CDR1 SEHNR and CDR2 FQNEAQ (reference sequence). The CDR3 loop reads CASSQMPHEQYF. Here the CDR3 DNA reads TGTGCCAGCAGCCAAATGCCCCACGAGCAGTACTTC.

In this sample, this clonotype turned up a few times. This chain links TRBV20-1 with TRBJ2-1; TRBD2 aligns across 10 bases. CDR1 DFQATT and CDR2 SNEGSKA come from the germline V gene (reference sequence). Germline trimming cut 4 bases from V and 3 bases from J; bases unmatched to any gene: 6. The CDR3 runs 15 residues. The CDR3 reads CSAKILAGVYNEQFF. Here the CDR3 DNA reads TGCAGTGCTAAAATTCTAGCGGGGGTCTACAATGAGCAGTTCTTC.

This clonotype was counted at least ten times. The J gene is TRBJ2-7, the V gene TRBV11-2; D uncertain. Germline-derived CDR1 and CDR2 are SGHAT and FQNNGV. The length of the CDR3 is 13 residues. Trimming pared 4 bases from V and 2 bases from J, leaving 9 bases between. For the CDR3, the DNA is TGTGCCAGCAGCTGGCAGACAACCTACGAGCAGTACTTC. It translates to CASSWQTTYEQYF. Together with reference TRBV11-2 and TRBJ2-7, the CDR3 gives the full variable domain: EAGVAQSPRYKIIEKRQSVAFWCNPISGHATLYWYQQILGQGPKLLIQFQNNGVVDDSQLPKDRFSAERLKGVDSTLKIQPAKLEDSAVYLCASSWQTTYEQYFGPGTRLTVT.

About this clonotype: Since a much larger clone is just one base distant, this may be a read error. This sequence joins TRBV7-9 and TRBJ2-2; D might be TRBD1 (6 bases). The CDR3 length is 15 residues. Germline values: CDR1 SEHNR, CDR2 FQNEAQ (reference sequence). The CDR3 reads CASRKRQDSTGVLFF. The CDR3 DNA reads TGTGCCAGCAGGAAACGACAGGACTCCACCGGGGTGCTGTTTTTT.

This chain uses TRBV12-5 with TRBJ2-2; TRBD1 is a possible D gene (6 bases). The V and J ends lost 6 bases and 3 bases respectively, with 14 bases between them. This CDR3 is built from 15 residues. Germline CDR1 reads LGHNT; CDR2 reads FRNRAP. CDR3 nucleotides: TGTGCTAGTGGACAGGGTGATCCGGACACCGGGGAGCTGTTTTTT. Its protein is CASGQGDPDTGELFF.

This clonotype has a handful of counts. DNA of the CDR3: TGTGCCAGCAGCGTGGCAGGGGGCGCAGATACGCAGTATTTT. Residues: CASSVAGGADTQYF. The V gene is TRBV9, the J gene TRBJ2-3, with 8 positions matching TRBD1. This CDR3 region has 14 residues. The J segment lost 4 bases and the V segment lost 2 bases, leaving 3 bases of the junction unmatched. CDR1 and CDR2 (germline): SGDLS, YYNGEE.

The gene calls are TRBV20-1 and TRBJ1-5, with D unclear. The V gene lost 1 base and the J gene lost 6 bases, with 7 bases spanning the gap. In germline, CDR1 is DFQATT, CDR2 SNEGSKA (reference sequence). The CDR3 totals 12 residues. CDR3 DNA sequence: TGCAGTGCTAGAGTGGTGGGTCAGCCCCAGCATTTT. Residues: CSARVVGQPQHF.

This clonotype was seen only a few times. The gene calls are TRBV27 and TRBJ2-7; 8 bases are shared with TRBD1. This CDR3 has 12 residues. The ends lost 7 bases at V and 3 bases at J; junction bases unmatched: 2. Germline V CDR1 and CDR2: MNHEY, SMNVEV (reference sequence). CDR3 sequence reads: CASKGQDYEQYF. In DNA form, the CDR3 reads TGTGCCAGCAAGGGACAGGACTACGAGCAGTACTTC.

This clonotype showed up many times. V is TRBV20-1 and J is TRBJ2-7; D may be TRBD1 or TRBD2 (5 bases each). Looked up from germline, CDR1 is DFQATT and CDR2 is SNEGSKA (reference sequence). CDR3 size: 12 residues. Between the trimmed V and J ends, which lost 2 bases and 3 bases, there was a span of 8 bases. CDR3 sequence: CSARSGGYEQYF. The DNA for the CDR3 is TGCAGTGCTAGAAGTGGGGGCTACGAGCAGTACTTC.

The V and J genes are TRBV7-9 and TRBJ1-1; no firm D call. V shed 4 bases and J shed 8 bases, with 14 bases lying between them. CDR1 and CDR2 (germline): SEHNR, FQNEAQ (reference sequence). This CDR3 has 13 amino acids. The CDR3 reads CASSSSPTVEAFF. The CDR3 coding sequence is TGTGCCAGCAGCTCAAGCCCTACAGTGGAAGCTTTCTTT.

Turning to this clonotype: A much larger clonotype is one base distant, so this may be a read error. The rearrangement links TRBV4-2 to TRBJ2-7; D not certain. The CDR3 loop spans 15 amino acids. With 4 bases removed from V and 6 bases from J, the gap between germline ends came to 19 bases. CDR1 LGHNA and CDR2 YNFKEQ come from the germline V gene. This CDR3 reads CASSPVQDGLSEQYF. The CDR3 region has the DNA TGTGCCAGCAGCCCTGTGCAGGACGGGTTAAGCGAGCAGTACTTC.

With regard to this clonotype: This may arise from a read error, as a much more abundant clone is one base away. The chain has TRBV5-4 and TRBJ2-7; 8 nucleotides line up with TRBD2. This CDR3 is 14 amino acids long. Germline V gene data show CDR1 as SGHNT and CDR2 as YYREEE (reference sequence). This CDR3 is CAGSPVAGPYEQYF. The DNA for the CDR3 is TGTGCCGGCAGCCCCGTAGCGGGACCCTACGAGCAGTACTTC.

This clonotype showed up many times. The chain employs TRBV5-8 and TRBJ2-7; D gene ambiguous. CDR3 length equals 15 residues. V lost 1 base, J lost 0 bases, and 11 bases lay in between. CDR1 and CDR2 from the germline V gene are SGHTS and YDEGEE. This CDR3 reads CASSLFPGSSYEQYF. Written as DNA, the CDR3 is TGTGCCAGCAGCTTGTTCCCCGGTAGCTCCTACGAGCAGTACTTC. The variable domain in full, with the rest retrieved from reference TRBV5-8 and TRBJ2-7, is EAGVTQSPTHLIKTRGQQATLRCSPISGHTSVYWYQQALGLGLQFLLWYDEGEERNRGNFPPRFSGRQFPNYSSELNVNALELEDSALYLCASSLFPGSSYEQYFGPGTRLTVT.

There are many counts of this clonotype. The V gene is TRBV7-9, the J gene TRBJ2-7; 10 bases are shared with TRBD1. This CDR3 is built from 15 residues. The germline gives CDR1 SEHNR, CDR2 FQNEAQ (reference sequence). After removal of 5 bases from V and 3 bases from J, the junction contained 7 bases not matched to a gene. CDR3 in amino acids: CASSPMGQGNYEQYF. CDR3 nucleotides: TGTGCCAGCAGCCCTATGGGACAGGGGAACTACGAGCAGTACTTC.

This clonotype was seen repeatedly, ten times or more. The chain links TRBV5-6 to TRBJ2-6; D call uncertain. The CDR3 consists of 19 residues. Germline loops: CDR1 SGHDT, CDR2 YYEEEE. Trimming took off 1 base at V and 0 bases at J, with 17 bases between the two ends. Here the CDR3 reads CASSLWAATTFSGANVLTF. The CDR3 DNA reads as TGTGCCAGCAGCTTGTGGGCAGCCACCACCTTCTCTGGGGCCAACGTCCTGACTTTC.

This clonotype was seen ten or more times. The chain has TRBV23-1 and TRBJ1-5; D perhaps matches TRBD1 (5 bases). TRBV23-1 is assigned to the ORF class and has an uncertain function. The CDR3 extends over 15 amino acids. Trimming cost V 3 bases and J 0 bases, with 9 bases left between them. The CDR3 region is CASSQDIDSNQPQHF. The CDR3 DNA follows: TGCGCCAGCAGTCAGGACATCGATAGCAATCAGCCCCAGCATTTT.

This clonotype was observed a few times. The CDR3 sequence is CASSDSPGTTEAFF. CDR3 in DNA: TGTGCCAGCAGTGACTCGCCAGGGACCACTGAAGCTTTCTTT. The chain recombines TRBV6-4 with TRBJ1-1; D is perhaps TRBD1 (5 bases). This CDR3 has 14 residues. Looked up from germline, CDR1 is MRHNA and CDR2 is SNTAGT. V was cut by 0 bases and J by 4 bases, with 9 bases left in between.

Regarding this clonotype: A much larger clone lies a single base off, so this may be a read error. The chain carries TRBV9 and TRBJ1-1; D uncertain. Deletions cut 2 bases from V and 0 bases from J, with 14 bases between. CDR3 length equals 16 residues. The V gene's germline CDR1 is SGDLS and CDR2 YYNGEE. The CDR3 DNA sequence: TGTGCCAGCAGCGTGGGTACGGAGGGAATGAACACTGAAGCTTTCTTT. Translated: CASSVGTEGMNTEAFF.